This T cell receptor beta chain was retrieved from a study of blood T cell repertoires in COVID-19. Study-wide context: The samples span acute and convalescent COVID-19 from the United States, Italy and Spain. Sample material is recorded as cDNA or gDNA derived from T cells, B-cell-depleted T cells, or PBMCs.

Original analysis: The assay estimated nucleated cells by amplifying reference gene primers. Sequencing was performed with immunoSEQ multiplex PCR; in TCRdb, only in-frame clones are kept and a portion is missing. The V and J calls and clone size were taken over from that table, and D and trimming were inferred from the DNA. The repertoire holds about 120,000 clones, with less than 90% as singletons. This CDR3 has 13 residues. V was cut by 4 bases and J by 5 bases, with 12 bases left in between. From germline, CDR1 is SGHRS and CDR2 YFSETQ. The clonotype comes from a woman of 80 years or more with acute or convalescent COVID-19. The source material was peripheral blood. V and J are TRBV5-1 and TRBJ1-1; D perhaps matches TRBD1 (5 bases). The CDR3 coding sequence is TGCGCCAGCAGCGAAAACCAGGGAACTGAAGCTTTCTTT. Translated, it gives CASSENQGTEAFF.